Below are 21 T cell receptor beta chains sequenced from a single sample in a study of control samples from healthy donors and cancer patients. TCRdb's table, derived via immunoSEQ multiplex PCR, lists solely in-frame clones and lacks some. The sample contains about 170,000 clones, about 93% of which appear only once. The source material was blood. Receptors originate from a woman aged 55-70 years in good health.

This chain links TRBV6-5 with TRBJ1-1, with 7 bases aligning to TRBD1. This CDR3 comprises 16 residues. The germline CDR1 and CDR2 sequences are MNHEY and SVGAGI. The ends lost 1 base at V and 1 base at J; junction bases unmatched: 6. The CDR3 here is CASSYYRGGGNTEAFF. The CDR3 DNA reads as TGTGCCAGCAGTTACTACAGGGGAGGGGGGAACACTGAAGCTTTCTTT.

The chain employs TRBV7-2 and TRBJ1-1; tentatively, D is TRBD1 (6 bases). Germline-derived CDR1 and CDR2 are SGHTA and FQGNSA. Trimming stripped 6 bases from V and 11 bases from J, with 19 bases between. This CDR3 has 13 residues. CDR3 residues: CASSKSNGGHAFF. CDR3 DNA: TGTGCCAGCAGTAAAAGCAACGGGGGGCATGCTTTCTTT.

The chain joins TRBV5-4 to TRBJ1-2; D ambiguous. Germline loops: CDR1 SGHNT, CDR2 YYREEE (reference sequence). Trimming shortened V by 2 bases and J by 0 bases, and 8 bases separated the two germline ends. The CDR3 runs to 14 residues. CDR3 nucleotides: TGTGCCAGCAGCTTCCAGGTCTCTAACTATGGCTACACCTTC. This translates into CASSFQVSNYGYTF.

This clone has only a few counts. This sequence joins TRBV6-5 and TRBJ1-3; D ambiguous. The germline V and J ends were trimmed by 2 bases and 1 base, with 9 bases remaining between them. Germline-derived CDR1 and CDR2 are MNHEY and SVGAGI. This CDR3 spans 15 amino acids. For the CDR3, the DNA is TGTGCCAGCAGTTACGATTGGGGTTCTGGAAACACCATATATTTT. Protein sequence: CASSYDWGSGNTIYF.

This chain connects TRBV12-3 or TRBV12-4 to TRBJ2-5, with D hard to call. This CDR3 is built from 11 residues. V was clipped by 3 bases and J by 2 bases, with 1 base between them. DNA for the CDR3: TGTGCCAGCAGTTTGCAAGAGACCCAGTACTTC. Translated, it gives CASSLQETQYF.

V is TRBV5-1 and J is TRBJ1-2; 9 bases match TRBD1. V gave up 3 bases and J gave up 6 bases; unmatched junction bases: 6. The length of the CDR3 is 14 residues. Germline CDR1 is SGHRS and CDR2 is YFSETQ. The CDR3 region is CASSWDRDVDGYTF. The CDR3 DNA sequence: TGCGCCAGCAGCTGGGACAGGGACGTTGATGGCTACACCTTC. Full variable domain (remainder filled in from reference TRBV5-1 and TRBJ1-2): KAGVTQTPRYLIKTRGQQVTLSCSPISGHRSVSWYQQTPGQGLQFLFEYFSETQRNKGNFPGRFSGRQFSNSRSEMNVSTLELGDSALYLCASSWDRDVDGYTFGSGTRLTVV.

This clone has just one count. This chain links TRBV6-5 with TRBJ2-5, with TRBD2 identical over 7 bases. This CDR3 is 14 amino acids long. V shed 0 bases and J 5 bases; nucleotides not matched to a gene: 3. Per germline, CDR1 MNHEY and CDR2 SVGAGI. DNA for the CDR3: TGTGCCAGCAGTTACTCGTGGGGAGGGGAGACCCAGTACTTC. The encoded protein is CASSYSWGGETQYF.

The V and J genes are TRBV7-2 and TRBJ1-1, with TRBD1 matching over 7 bases. Losses at the gene ends were 2 bases for V and 3 bases for J; bases not matched to a gene: 6. The germline V gene encodes CDR1 SGHTA and CDR2 FQGNSA. The CDR3 loop spans 15 amino acids. The CDR3 nucleotides read TGTGCCAGCAGCTTAACAGGGGAAAAGTACACTGAAGCTTTCTTT. Translating it yields CASSLTGEKYTEAFF.

The J gene is TRBJ1-3, the V gene TRBV7-2; 8 nucleotides align to TRBD1. V gave up 1 base and J gave up 6 bases; unmatched junction bases: 5. Germline CDR1 reads SGHTA; CDR2 reads FQGNSA. This CDR3 is built from 15 residues. As DNA, the CDR3 is TGTGCCAGCAGCTTAGGGGCTCAGGGGGCAAACACCATATATTTT. Translated: CASSLGAQGANTIYF.

The chain is built from TRBV5-6 and TRBJ1-3; D unclear. Germline V gene lookup returns CDR1 SGHDT and CDR2 YYEEEE. V lost 5 bases and J 2 bases, leaving 14 bases between the germline ends. The CDR3 runs 15 residues. For the CDR3, the DNA is TGTGCCAGCAGGGTTGGGTTCGGGGCTGGAAACACCATATATTTT. The encoded protein is CASRVGFGAGNTIYF.

This clone is a singleton in its sample. The CDR3 region is CASSLVPGQGRETQYF. DNA of the CDR3: TGTGCCAGCAGCTTAGTCCCGGGACAGGGGCGGGAGACCCAGTACTTC. This chain uses TRBV7-2 with TRBJ2-5; 10 nucleotides agree with TRBD1. V gave up 1 base and J gave up 5 bases; unmatched junction bases: 7. The germline CDR1 and CDR2 sequences are SGHTA and FQGNSA. The CDR3 sequence is 16 residues long. Drawing the rest from reference TRBV7-2 and TRBJ2-5, the complete variable domain is GAGVSQSPSNKVTEKGKDVELRCDPISGHTALYWYRQSLGQGLEFLIYFQGNSAPDKSGLPSDRFSAERTGGSVSTLTIQRTQQEDSAVYLCASSLVPGQGRETQYFGPGTRLLVL.

The genes are TRBV4-3 and TRBJ2-2; 12 bases map to TRBD2. Germline V CDR1 and CDR2: LGHNA, YSLEER. J was trimmed by 3 bases and V by 0 bases; bases with no gene match: 5. There are 18 residues in the CDR3. The CDR3 sequence: CASSQETSGSADTGELFF. The CDR3 DNA follows: TGCGCCAGCAGCCAAGAGACTAGCGGGAGTGCGGACACCGGGGAGCTGTTTTTT.

On this clone: One end of the junction does not line up with germline, which may come from a read error. The chain combines TRBV18 with TRBJ2-1; the D gene is possibly TRBD2 (5 bases). This CDR3 comprises 19 residues. Germline CDR1 KGHSH, CDR2 LQKENI. DNA of the CDR3: TGTGCCAGCTCACCACCGAGAGGAGGTCCGACGGTAGGTTACAAAGAGCAGTTCTTC. Translation gives CASSPPRGGPTVGYKEQFF.

The chain uses TRBV9 and TRBJ2-7; TRBD1 might be the D (7 bases). The CDR3 consists of 13 residues. CDR1 is SGDLS and CDR2 is YYNGEE in the germline V gene. V gave up 4 bases and J gave up 6 bases, with 14 bases separating them. The CDR3 nucleotides read TGTGCCAGCAGCTACCAGGGGGGCCGCGAGCAGTACTTC. Its translation is CASSYQGGREQYF.

In its sample, this clone was seen once. The chain links TRBV18 to TRBJ2-2; D gene unclear. The CDR3 has 15 amino acids. The V end was cut by 0 bases, the J end by 11 bases, with 16 bases between. Germline assignment: CDR1 KGHSH and CDR2 LQKENI. The CDR3 DNA sequence: TGTGCCAGCTCACCACCTCAAGGGATGGATAGTGAGCTGTTTTTT. Protein sequence: CASSPPQGMDSELFF.

V and J are TRBV27 and TRBJ2-6; D unclear. Between the trimmed V and J ends, which lost 5 bases and 7 bases, there was a span of 15 bases. Germline CDR1 is MNHEY and CDR2 is SMNVEV (reference sequence). The CDR3 consists of 15 residues. CDR3 sequence (DNA): TGTGCCAGCAGTCGAATAACGTCCCCTGCCAACGTCCTGACTTTC. Translation: CASSRITSPANVLTF. The full variable domain, with the rest looked up from reference TRBV27 and TRBJ2-6, is EAQVTQNPRYLITVTGKKLTVTCSQNMNHEYMSWYRQDPGLGLRQIYYSMNVEVTDKGDVPEGYKVSRKEKRNFPLILESPSPNQTSLYFCASSRITSPANVLTFGAGSRLTVL.

In its sample, this clone was seen a few times. The chain couples TRBV6-5 to TRBJ2-7, with 9 bases aligning to TRBD1. The CDR3 sequence is 14 residues long. The trim removed 2 bases at V and 3 bases at J, leaving 2 bases unmatched. Germline V gene data show CDR1 as MNHEY and CDR2 as SVGAGI. The CDR3 loop is CASSYRDRVYEQYF. CDR3 coding DNA: TGTGCCAGCAGTTACCGGGACAGGGTCTACGAGCAGTACTTC.

V usage is TRBV7-3 and J usage is TRBJ1-2; 9 bases are shared with TRBD1. This CDR3 comprises 15 residues. The V and J ends lost 5 bases and 2 bases, in that order; junction bases with no gene match: 6. Germline loops: CDR1 SGHTA, CDR2 FQGTGA. The CDR3: CASSPDRGSNYGYTF. The CDR3 DNA reads TGTGCCAGCAGCCCGGACAGGGGATCAAACTATGGCTACACCTTC.

The chain recombines TRBV2 with TRBJ1-4; TRBD1 matches 7 bases. The germline gives CDR1 SNHLY, CDR2 FYNNEI. The trim removed 6 bases at V and 11 bases at J, leaving 15 bases unmatched. This CDR3 comprises 15 residues. Written as DNA, the CDR3 is TGTGCCAGCAGCCCCTGGACAGGCGGCTTATCGAAACTGTTTTTT. Protein product: CASSPWTGGLSKLFF. The full variable domain, its missing parts supplied by reference TRBV2 and TRBJ1-4, is EPEVTQTPSHQVTQMGQEVILRCVPISNHLYFYWYRQILGQKVEFLVSFYNNEISEKSEIFDDQFSVERPDGSNFTLKIRSTKLEDSAMYFCASSPWTGGLSKLFFGSGTQLSVL.

The J gene is TRBJ2-7, the V gene TRBV18; tentatively, D is TRBD2 (5 bases). The CDR3 contains 15 residues. V lost 0 bases and J 3 bases, leaving 12 bases between the germline ends. Germline lookup yields CDR1 KGHSH and CDR2 LQKENI. The CDR3 loop is CASSPPSGIDYEQYF. CDR3 in DNA: TGTGCCAGCTCACCACCGAGCGGCATAGACTACGAGCAGTACTTC.

This clone was seen only once. The chain's CDR3 is CASSQGVSYEAFF. The CDR3 DNA follows: TGTGCCAGCAGCCAAGGGGTTTCCTATGAAGCTTTCTTT. The gene calls are TRBV3-1 (or the pseudogene TRBV3-2) and TRBJ1-1; unclear D gene. V lost 1 base to trimming and J lost 7 bases, with 10 bases between them. This CDR3 region has 13 residues. Looked up from germline, CDR1 is LGHDT and CDR2 is YNNKEL (reference sequence).